The 10 T cell receptor beta chains listed next were all sequenced from one sample in a study of T cells in Graves' hyperthyroidism and ophthalmopathy. RNA transcripts provided the source from which TCR beta CDR3 regions were amplified. A set of HTBI primers served as the primers for a first-round RT-PCR of the TCR CDR3. TCRdb analysed the multiplex PCR reads with MiXCR anew, one entry per CDR3 protein. The repertoire holds hundreds of thousands of distinct CDR3 sequences, with roughly 32% as singletons. Sequences were obtained from blood. The source of these receptors is a woman between 40 and 55 years old with Graves' hyperthyroidism.

J is TRBJ1-6 and V is TRBV2, with 7 nucleotides matching TRBD1. Germline V lookup: CDR1 SNHLY, CDR2 FYNNEI. Trimming at V came to 5 bases and at J to 9 bases, leaving 7 bases not matched to a gene. CDR3 size: 14 residues. Here the CDR3 DNA reads TGTGCCAGCAGTTTGGACAGGCCCGGTTCACCCCTCCACTTT. Protein sequence: CASSLDRPGSPLHF.

The rearrangement links TRBV20-1 to TRBJ2-3; 7 nucleotides align to TRBD2. V lost 7 bases and J lost 5; bases outside the gene matches: 12. The V gene's germline CDR1 is DFQATT and CDR2 SNEGSKA (reference sequence). The CDR3 runs 14 residues. The CDR3 protein is CSVGMRERQDTQYF. In DNA, the CDR3 is TGCAGTGTCGGAATGCGGGAGCGGCAAGATACGCAGTATTTT.

The gene calls are TRBV7-8 and TRBJ1-5; a weak D match, TRBD1 (6 bases). The CDR3 loop spans 15 amino acids. The germline gives CDR1 SGHVS, CDR2 FQNEAQ. Trimming cost V 6 bases and J 5 bases, with 17 bases left between them. The CDR3 is CASSPLNRDDQPQHF. CDR3 nucleotide sequence: TGTGCCAGCAGTCCTCTTAACAGGGATGATCAGCCCCAGCATTTT.

Points on this clonotype: With a much larger clone just one base away, this may be a read error. The rearrangement links TRBV10-3 to TRBJ1-2, with D perhaps matching TRBD1 (5 bases). The CDR3 is made up of 15 amino acids. V lost 5 bases to trimming and J lost 8 bases, with 21 bases between them. Germline CDR1 reads ENHRY; CDR2 reads SYGVKD. CDR3: CAISRALGRVRGYTF. CDR3 sequence (DNA): TGTGCCATCAGTAGAGCACTGGGCAGGGTGCGAGGCTACACCTTC.

This clonotype was picked up many times. V gene TRBV2 combines with J gene TRBJ1-6; a weak D match, TRBD1 (5 bases). The germline V gene encodes CDR1 SNHLY and CDR2 FYNNEI. The CDR3 contains 15 residues. The V and J ends lost 1 base and 7 bases respectively, with 11 bases between them. CDR3 amino acids: CASSEVQGGNSPLHF. The CDR3 coding sequence is TGTGCCAGCAGTGAAGTCCAGGGTGGGAATTCACCCCTCCACTTT.

There are a few counts of this clonotype. The chain uses TRBV7-2 and TRBJ1-5; TRBD1 matches at 9 bases. CDR3 length: 14 residues. The V gene end was trimmed by 4 bases and the J gene end by 6 bases; junction bases not matched to a gene: 4. The germline V gene encodes CDR1 SGHTA and CDR2 FQGNSA. Here the CDR3 DNA reads TGTGCCAGCAGCTACCGGGGACAGGGTCAGCCCCAGCATTTT. This codes for CASSYRGQGQPQHF.

The chain couples TRBV9 to TRBJ1-4; D ambiguous. The CDR3 length is 16 residues. Germline CDR1 and CDR2: SGDLS and YYNGEE. V shed 4 bases and J shed 5 bases, with 18 bases lying between them. The CDR3 region is CASSTHPRESNEKLFF. CDR3 bases: TGTGCCAGCAGCACCCACCCCCGGGAATCGAATGAAAAACTGTTTTTT.

This clonotype was detected many times. This chain connects TRBV11-2 to TRBJ1-1; D unresolved. V was clipped by 1 base and J by 12 bases, with 9 bases between them. The CDR3 has 11 amino acids. Germline CDR1 is SGHAT and CDR2 is FQNNGV. This CDR3 reads CASSLADPTFF. CDR3 coding DNA: TGTGCCAGCAGCTTAGCGGACCCGACTTTCTTT.

This clonotype was recorded many times. The chain combines TRBV10-3 with TRBJ1-4, with TRBD1 as a possible D gene (5 bases). The V end lost 6 bases, the J end lost 5 bases, and 10 bases lay between the germline ends. CDR1 ENHRY and CDR2 SYGVKD come from the germline V gene. CDR3 length: 13 amino acids. CDR3 residues: CAIRGGENEKLFF. In DNA, the CDR3 is TGTGCCATCAGGGGGGGAGAGAATGAAAAACTGTTTTTT.

This clonotype was recorded a few times. This chain uses TRBV24-1 with TRBJ2-3; no firm D call. The CDR3 consists of 14 residues. V shed 2 bases and J shed 11 bases, with 16 bases lying between them. Germline V gives CDR1 KGHDR, CDR2 SFDVKD. The CDR3 DNA reads TGTGCCACCAGTGATTCGGACGCGGTTCGAGAGCAGTATTTT. This translates into CATSDSDAVREQYF.